The rows below give T cell receptor beta chains drawn from one sample of a study of blood T cell repertoires in COVID-19. Assay: immunoSEQ multiplex PCR; the TCRdb copy retains only in-frame clones and omits some. The sample comprises some 290,000 clones, roughly 91% of which are singletons, and under 3% rests with the top ten. Sequenced material: PBMCs or T cells enriched from blood (not recorded which). The receptors shown here come from a woman in her thirties or forties with acute COVID-19. Both conserved end residues are part of each CDR3. Each record gives: V gene, J gene, CDR3 protein.

>TRBV19|TRBJ1-5
CASSIAHVQSNQPQHF
>TRBV24-1|TRBJ2-1
CATSDPGASGRAGYNEQFF
>TRBV4-1|TRBJ1-2
CASSQVTGERLNYGYTF
>TRBV7-3|TRBJ2-1
CASSVTSGSPFYNEQFF
>TRBV24-1|TRBJ1-5
CATSSGGGNLDQPQHF
>TRBV2|TRBJ2-5
CASSAGREWRETQYF
>TRBV7-9|TRBJ2-5
CASSLGTVPQETQYF
>TRBV18|TRBJ2-3
CASSVATDTQYF
>TRBV5-4|TRBJ1-2
CASSGTAPYGYTF
>TRBV18|TRBJ2-1
CASSPQGTDNEQFF
>TRBV7-9|TRBJ1-2
CASPGTGGIGYTF
>TRBV5-8|TRBJ2-5
CASSLGDRVLSETQYF
>TRBV28|TRBJ2-5
CASSPTPTSKETQYF
>TRBV14|TRBJ1-2
CASSQSGNDYGYTF
>TRBV29-1|TRBJ2-3
CSVETPSTDTQYF
>TRBV30|TRBJ2-7
CAWSVKGGAYEQYF
>TRBV2|TRBJ1-4
CASSGPMSNEKLFF
>TRBV30|TRBJ2-1
CAWISGRARSNEQFF
>TRBV27|TRBJ1-3
CASSSTGSGNTIYF
>TRBV5-1|TRBJ2-5
CASSFGLAGVVQETQYF
>TRBV29-1|TRBJ2-7
CSVATGPTYEQYF
>TRBV15|TRBJ2-5
CATSPRQGAETQYF
>TRBV6-5|TRBJ1-1
CASSSDTLRTEAFF
>TRBV14|TRBJ2-4
CASSQARDLNIQYF
>TRBV6-1|TRBJ1-1
CASSEAGTTTEAFF
>TRBV5-4|TRBJ1-6
CASSLGQGVDSPLHF
>TRBV5-1|TRBJ1-6
CASSLDGVNSPLHF
>TRBV7-3|TRBJ1-6
CASSSSNISPLHF
>TRBV7-9|TRBJ2-4
CASSLEKVGAAKNIQYF
>TRBV2|TRBJ1-4
CASSGGEGEKLFF
>TRBV6-6|TRBJ1-1
CASSPGGQGMNTEAFF
>TRBV5-6|TRBJ1-6
CASSPGTGAYYSPLHF
>TRBV5-6|TRBJ2-7
CASSSGNGLAAEQYF
>TRBV5-1|TRBJ2-3
CASSSTSGGTLGVTDTQYF
>TRBV4-2|TRBJ1-4
CASSQDFANEKLFF